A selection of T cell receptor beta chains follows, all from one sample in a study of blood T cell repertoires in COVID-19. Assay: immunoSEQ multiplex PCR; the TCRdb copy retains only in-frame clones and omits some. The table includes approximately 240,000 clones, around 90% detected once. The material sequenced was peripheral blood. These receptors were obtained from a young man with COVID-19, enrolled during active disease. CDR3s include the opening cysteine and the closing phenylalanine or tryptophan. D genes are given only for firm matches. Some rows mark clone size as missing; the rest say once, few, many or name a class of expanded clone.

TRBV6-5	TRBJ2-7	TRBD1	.	TGTGCCAGCAGTTACCGCCGGGACAGCTACTACGAGCAGTACTTC	CASSYRRDSYYEQYF
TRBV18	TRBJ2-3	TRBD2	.	TGTGCCAGCTCACCACTCCCACTAGCGGGGGGGCGTGATACGCAGTATTTT	CASSPLPLAGGRDTQYF
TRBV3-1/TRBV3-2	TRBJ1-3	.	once	TGTGCCAGCAGCCAAGGTTCCGGGGTCGTAAACACCATATATTTT	CASSQGSGVVNTIYF
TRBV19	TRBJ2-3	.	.	TGTGCCAGTAGTACTCCTAGCACAGATACGCAGTATTTT	CASSTPSTDTQYF
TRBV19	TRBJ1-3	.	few	TGTGCCAGTACAACAGGCTCTGGAAACACCATATATTTT	CASTTGSGNTIYF
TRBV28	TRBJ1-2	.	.	TGTGCCAGCAGTTTAGTATCGGCAGGGGTTAACTATGGCTACACCTTC	CASSLVSAGVNYGYTF
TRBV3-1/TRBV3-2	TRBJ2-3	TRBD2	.	TGTGCCATAAGCCGGGGGGTCACAGATACGCAGTATTTT	CAISRGVTDTQYF
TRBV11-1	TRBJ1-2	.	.	TGTGCCAGCAGCTCTCTCGGGGTTAGCTATGGCTACACCTTC	CASSSLGVSYGYTF
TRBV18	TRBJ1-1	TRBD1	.	TGTGCCAGCTCACCGGGACAGATGAACACTGAAGCTTTCTTT	CASSPGQMNTEAFF
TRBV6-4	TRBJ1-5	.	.	TGTGCCAGCAGTGAGACCTTCGGGGGGCCCCAGCATTTT	CASSETFGGPQHF
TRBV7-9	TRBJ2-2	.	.	TGTGCCAGCAGTCTCCTCACCGGGGAGCTGTTTTTT	CASSLLTGELFF
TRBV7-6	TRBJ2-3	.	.	TGTGCCAGCAGCCTAGAGGGAGGCCCTAGCACAGATACGCAGTATTTT	CASSLEGGPSTDTQYF
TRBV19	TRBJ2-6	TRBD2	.	TGTGCCAGTAGTATAGGGGGGGGCTCTGGGGCCAACGTCCTGACTTTC	CASSIGGGSGANVLTF
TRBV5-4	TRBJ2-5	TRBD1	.	TGTGCCAGCAGCTTGCTAGGACAGGGGGATTTCGTGGAGACCCAGTACTTC	CASSLLGQGDFVETQYF
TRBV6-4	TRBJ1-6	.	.	TGTGCCAGCAGTGACTCATCTCGGGGATCACCCCTCCACTTT	CASSDSSRGSPLHF
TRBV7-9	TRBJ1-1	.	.	TGTGCCAGCAGCTTAGGGGGAGGGTACACTGAAGCTTTCTTT	CASSLGGGYTEAFF
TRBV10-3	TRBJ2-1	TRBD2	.	TGTGCCATCAGTGAGTCCACTAGCGGGGGGAGGAATGAGCAGTTCTTC	CAISESTSGGRNEQFF
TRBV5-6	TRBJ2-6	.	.	TGTGCCAGCAGCCAACAGGGTCCCCCGTCTGGGGCCAACGTCCTGACTTTC	CASSQQGPPSGANVLTF
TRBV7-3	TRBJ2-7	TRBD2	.	TGTGCCAGCAGCCCAAGCGGGGGCTCGGCCTACGAGCAGTACTTC	CASSPSGGSAYEQYF
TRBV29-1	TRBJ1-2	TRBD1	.	TGCAGCGCCACGGGACAGGGGGCGAATGGCTACACCTTC	CSATGQGANGYTF
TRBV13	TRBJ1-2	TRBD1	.	TGTGCCAGCAGCCCCGGACAGGGGGCTTTTGGCTACACCTTC	CASSPGQGAFGYTF
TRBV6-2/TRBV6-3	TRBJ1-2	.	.	TGTGCCAGCAGTTACTCGCTCGGGTCCAGAGGCTACACCTTC	CASSYSLGSRGYTF
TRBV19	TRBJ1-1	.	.	TGTGCCAGTAGTCCCCAGGGGCACCCCACTGAAGCTTTCTTT	CASSPQGHPTEAFF
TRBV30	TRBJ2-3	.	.	TGTGCCTGGAGTATAGTGGCAGATACGCAGTATTTT	CAWSIVADTQYF
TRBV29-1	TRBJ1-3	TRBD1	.	TGCAGCGTTTTCTTGGACAGGGGGTCTGGAAACACCATATATTTT	CSVFLDRGSGNTIYF
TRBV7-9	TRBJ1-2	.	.	TGTGCCAGCAGCTTACAGGGAGGGCGGTATGGCTACACCTTC	CASSLQGGRYGYTF
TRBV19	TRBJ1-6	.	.	TGTGCCAGTAGTATCCAGGTTCGATCACCCCTCCACTTT	CASSIQVRSPLHF
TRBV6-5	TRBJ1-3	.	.	TGTGCCAGCAGCCCGGGGTCGTCTGGAAACACCATATATTTT	CASSPGSSGNTIYF
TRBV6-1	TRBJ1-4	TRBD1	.	TGTGCCAGCAGTGATAACCGGGACAGGGGTGAAAAACTGTTTTTT	CASSDNRDRGEKLFF
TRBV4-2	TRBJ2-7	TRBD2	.	TGTGCCAGCAGCCAAGACGGGACTAGCGGAGCCTACGAGCAGTACTTC	CASSQDGTSGAYEQYF
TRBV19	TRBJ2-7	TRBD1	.	TGTGCCAGTAGTTCTACGGACAGGGTGTACGAGCAGTACTTC	CASSSTDRVYEQYF
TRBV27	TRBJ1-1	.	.	TGTGCCAGCAGTTTGGGGAACGGGCGGGCGAACACTGAAGCTTTCTTT	CASSLGNGRANTEAFF
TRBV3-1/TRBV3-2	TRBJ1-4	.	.	TGTGCCAGCAGCCAACGTCATACTTTAACTCGGGCTAATGAAAAACTGTTTTTT	CASSQRHTLTRANEKLFF
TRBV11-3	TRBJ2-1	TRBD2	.	TGTGCCAGCAGCCGAATAGCGGGGGGGTACAATGAGCAGTTCTTC	CASSRIAGGYNEQFF
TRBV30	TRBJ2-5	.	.	TGTGCCTGGAGTGTAAAGGGGATTCGGGAGACCCAGTACTTC	CAWSVKGIRETQYF
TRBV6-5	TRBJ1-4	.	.	TGTGCCAGCAGTTACGCTGGGGGGGGCGAAAAACTGTTTTTT	CASSYAGGGEKLFF
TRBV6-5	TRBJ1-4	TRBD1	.	TGTGCCAGCAGGACAGGGGGCTTAACTAATGAAAAACTGTTTTTT	CASRTGGLTNEKLFF